The 24 T cell receptor beta chains below were found in one sample sequenced in a study of glioma-infiltrating T cells. The iRepertoire nested amplicon-rescue multiplex PCR amplified TCR alpha and beta CDR3s from RNA. MiXCR was run by TCRdb on the multiplex PCR reads, yielding one entry per CDR3 protein. The data contain roughly 350,000 distinct CDR3 sequences, roughly two fifths of them singletons. Source material: glioma tissue, nonneoplastic brain tissue, or PBMCs (not recorded which). The receptors originated from a human donor with low-grade glioma or glioblastoma, undergoing nonglioma brain surgery, or in good health (not recorded which).

The V gene is TRBV9, the J gene TRBJ1-2, with no clear D. V lost 3 bases to trimming and J lost 3 bases, with 18 bases between them. Germline lookup yields CDR1 SGDLS and CDR2 YYNGEE. CDR3 length: 16 amino acids. The CDR3 region is CASSAPYGEIDYGYTF. CDR3 in DNA: TGTGCCAGCAGCGCGCCTTACGGGGAGATCGACTATGGCTACACCTTC. The variable domain in full, with the rest retrieved from reference TRBV9 and TRBJ1-2, is DSGVTQTPKHLITATGQRVTLRCSPRSGDLSVYWYQQSLDQGLQFLIQYYNGEERAKGNILERFSAQQFPDLHSELNLSSLELGDSALYFCASSAPYGEIDYGYTFGSGTRLTVV.

In this sample, this clonotype turned up a few times. The chain has TRBV4-1 and TRBJ1-6; D possibly corresponds to TRBD1 (5 bases). The V end lost 2 bases, the J end lost 13 bases, and 21 bases lay between the germline ends. Germline loops: CDR1 MGHRA, CDR2 YSYEKL. There are 16 residues in the CDR3. The CDR3 DNA is TGCGCCAGCAGCCAACAGTATTTCGGGGGTCGGGGTCCCCTCCACTTT. Its protein product is CASSQQYFGGRGPLHF.

This clonotype was seen only a few times. The rearrangement joins TRBV18 to TRBJ2-5, with unresolved D. The CDR3 covers 12 residues. CDR1 and CDR2 (germline): KGHSH, LQKENI. The V end was cut by 0 bases, the J end by 5 bases, with 4 bases between. CDR3 region: CASSPPAETQYF. DNA for the CDR3: TGTGCCAGCTCACCACCGGCTGAGACCCAGTACTTC.

This clonotype has only a few counts. V usage is TRBV28 and J usage is TRBJ2-7; 8 bases line up with TRBD1. This CDR3 is 15 amino acids long. Trimming removed 5 bases from V and 3 bases from J; junction bases left unmatched: 9. The germline CDR1 and CDR2 sequences are MDHEN and SYDVKM. The CDR3 sequence is CASSTGQGQYYEQYF. CDR3 bases: TGTGCCAGCAGTACTGGACAGGGACAATACTACGAGCAGTACTTC.

Comment on this clonotype: One end of the junction varies from germline; a read error may be responsible. The chain is built from TRBV25-1 and TRBJ1-3; D is undetermined. From germline, CDR1 is MGHDK and CDR2 SYGVNS. This CDR3 has 13 residues. In nucleotides, the CDR3 is TGTGCCAGCAGCCTTTTCTCTGGAGACACCATATATTTT. Its translation is CASSLFSGDTIYF.

The table lists this clonotype with a few counts. The V call is TRBV20-1, the J call TRBJ2-3; 8 bases align to TRBD1. There are 15 residues in the CDR3. Germline assignment: CDR1 DFQATT and CDR2 SNEGSKA (reference sequence). J gave up 2 bases and V 2 bases, and 6 bases lay outside the gene matches. CDR3 sequence (DNA): TGCAGTGCTAGAACCCGGGACAGGTTCACAGATACGCAGTATTTT. Translation gives CSARTRDRFTDTQYF.

In the case of this clonotype: A much larger clone is a single base away; this may be a read error. This chain uses TRBV6-6 with TRBJ1-1; D gene unclear. Germline V gene lookup returns CDR1 MNHNY and CDR2 SVGAGI (reference sequence). Trimming took 8 bases from V and 1 from J, leaving 14 bases between them. This CDR3 spans 14 amino acids. Here the CDR3 reads CASPERWGNTEAFF. CDR3 in DNA: TGTGCCAGCCCCGAACGGTGGGGGAACACTGAAGCTTTCTTT.

Points on this clonotype: This may stem from a read error, because a much larger clone lies one nucleotide away. This chain joins TRBV2 and TRBJ2-7; D assignment may be TRBD1 or TRBD2 (5 bases each). V was trimmed by 6 bases and J by 11 bases, leaving 23 bases between them. Per the germline V gene, CDR1 is SNHLY and CDR2 is FYNNEI. This CDR3 contains 14 residues. Here the CDR3 reads CASRPTGTPEPEYF. CDR3 nucleotide sequence: TGTGCCAGCAGGCCAACCGGGACGCCTGAACCTGAGTACTTC.

This clonotype was seen more than once but under ten times. The chain has TRBV27 and TRBJ2-1; 9 bases are shared with TRBD2. Germline CDR1 and CDR2: MNHEY and SMNVEV (reference sequence). The CDR3 is 18 amino acids. The ends lost 2 bases at V and 6 bases at J; junction bases unmatched: 14. The CDR3 DNA sequence: TGTGCCAGCAGTTTAACCCCGGCGGGAGGGCCGCGGGCCAATGAGCAGTTCTTC. Its translation: CASSLTPAGGPRANEQFF.

The chain links TRBV6-1 to TRBJ1-1, with a possible D match to TRBD1 (5 bases). The CDR3 is 16 amino acids. Germline V gene data show CDR1 as MNHNS and CDR2 as SASEGT. The ends were cut back, 10 bases at V and 3 bases at J, with 24 bases in the middle. CDR3 bases: TGTGCCATCAGGCCGCGGGGGGAGGAAGGGTACACTGAAGCTTTCTTT. Translating gives CAIRPRGEEGYTEAFF.

This clonotype showed up just a few times. The CDR3 nucleotides are TGTGCCAGCAGCCAAGGGACTAGCCTCTTCTTC. This gives the protein CASSQGTSLFF. This chain links TRBV12-3 or TRBV12-4 with TRBJ2-1; 9 nucleotides agree with TRBD2. The CDR3 is 11 residues long. V shed 6 bases, J shed 16 bases, and the junction held 7 bases outside the gene matches.

The genes are TRBV7-2 and TRBJ1-1; D remains ambiguous. Germline V CDR1 and CDR2: SGHTA, FQGNSA. This CDR3 spans 14 amino acids. V lost 2 bases and J 1 base, leaving 8 bases between the germline ends. Here the CDR3 reads CASSLSVANTEAFF. In nucleotides, the CDR3 is TGTGCCAGCAGCTTATCGGTAGCGAACACTGAAGCTTTCTTT.

This rearrangement joins TRBV28 to TRBJ2-7; TRBD1 might be the D (6 bases). The DNA end lines up better with TRBJ2-5; the J call may be wrong. This CDR3 region has 16 residues. Germline V lookup: CDR1 MDHEN, CDR2 SYDVKM. Here the CDR3 DNA reads TGTGCCAGCAGTTCCACAGGGACATTGTACCAAGAGACCCAGTACTTC. Protein: CASSSTGTLYQETQYF.

Concerning this clonotype itself: The CDR3 end shows no conserved phenylalanine or tryptophan, and so a read error is likely. The chain joins TRBV20-1 to TRBJ1-5; D is undetermined. The CDR3 has 12 residues. Germline loops: CDR1 DFQATT, CDR2 SNEGSKA (reference sequence). V dropped 3 bases and J dropped 4 bases, with 7 bases sitting between them. The CDR3: CSARDGNQPQHL. The CDR3 DNA is TGCAGTGCTAGGGACGGGAATCAGCCCCAGCATCTT.

This clonotype was observed many times. CDR3 protein: CASRGQGVQPQHF. CDR3 nucleotide sequence: TGTGCCAGCAGGGGACAGGGGGTGCAGCCCCAGCATTTT. This chain connects TRBV6-1 to TRBJ1-5; 11 nucleotides align to TRBD1. The CDR3 covers 13 residues. Germline loops: CDR1 MNHNS, CDR2 SASEGT. The J segment lost 7 bases and the V segment lost 6 bases, leaving 2 bases of the junction unmatched.

This clonotype was seen more than once but under ten times. J is TRBJ2-1 and V is TRBV28; D call uncertain. This CDR3 contains 14 residues. Between the trimmed V and J ends, which lost 5 bases and 8 bases, there was a span of 16 bases. In germline, CDR1 is MDHEN, CDR2 SYDVKM. The CDR3 spells CASSRVFRYDEQFF. The DNA for the CDR3 is TGTGCCAGCAGTCGGGTCTTCCGTTACGATGAGCAGTTCTTC.

Note on this clonotype: The germline gene is not matched at one end of the junction; a read error may be the cause. The chain is built from TRBV7-6 and TRBJ2-3, with D uncertain. The length of the CDR3 is 16 residues. The germline gives CDR1 SGHVS, CDR2 FNYEAQ. The CDR3 DNA follows: TGTGCCTGCAGCACCGCGCCGTACACTAGCACAGATACGCAGTATTTT. Its protein product is CACSTAPYTSTDTQYF.

The chain carries TRBV7-9 and TRBJ2-2; D uncertain. CDR3 length: 13 residues. Deletions cut 2 bases from V and 7 bases from J, with 8 bases between. Per germline, CDR1 SEHNR and CDR2 FQNEAQ (reference sequence). CDR3 in DNA: TGTGCCAGCAGCTTACAAGCAGTCGGGGAGCTGTTTTTT. Its protein product is CASSLQAVGELFF. The variable domain in full, with the rest retrieved from reference TRBV7-9 and TRBJ2-2, is DTGVSQNPRHKITKRGQNVTFRCDPISEHNRLYWYRQTLGQGPEFLTYFQNEAQLEKSRLLSDRFSAERPKGSFSTLEIQRTEQGDSAMYLCASSLQAVGELFFGEGSRLTVL.

For this clonotype: The junction shows a germline mismatch at one end, possibly a read error. The chain combines TRBV15 with TRBJ2-2; D may be TRBD2 (6 bases). The CDR3 has 16 residues. Germline lookup yields CDR1 LNHNV and CDR2 YYDKDF (reference sequence). The CDR3 nucleotides read TGTGCCTCCAGCAAACTATGGAGGGCTGACACCGGGGAGCTGTTTTTT. Its translation is CASSKLWRADTGELFF.

This chain connects TRBV19 to TRBJ1-2, with 7 positions matching TRBD1. J was trimmed by 10 bases and V by 9 bases; bases with no gene match: 11. This CDR3 is built from 12 residues. Germline loops: CDR1 LNHDA, CDR2 SQIVND (reference sequence). CDR3 in amino acids: CASRWDSGDYTF. The DNA of the CDR3 is TGTGCCAGCCGCTGGGACAGCGGAGACTACACCTTC.

This clonotype was seen at least ten times. The chain has TRBV15 and TRBJ1-1; unclear D gene. The CDR3 loop spans 14 amino acids. Germline V lookup: CDR1 LNHNV, CDR2 YYDKDF (reference sequence). The V end lost 0 bases, the J end lost 3 bases, and 8 bases lay between the germline ends. This CDR3 is CATSRDMRDTEAFF. The CDR3, as DNA: TGTGCCACCAGCAGAGATATGAGGGACACTGAAGCTTTCTTT.

Regarding this clonotype: A read error may explain this, as a much larger clone is one base away. The chain employs TRBV20-1 and TRBJ1-1, with D uncertain. V was shortened by 0 bases and J by 5 bases, with 13 bases between the two germline ends. Germline CDR1 and CDR2: DFQATT and SNEGSKA (reference sequence). The length of the CDR3 is 14 residues. CDR3 in DNA: TGCAGTGCTAGAGACGTTTACGTTGGGACTGAAGCTTTCTTT. Its protein product is CSARDVYVGTEAFF.

The V call is TRBV28, the J call TRBJ2-4, with D tentatively TRBD2 (6 bases). Germline loops: CDR1 MDHEN, CDR2 SYDVKM. Trimming removed 7 bases from V and 5 bases from J, with 18 bases in between. CDR3 size: 15 residues. CDR3 in amino acids: CASTPWAGSQNIQYF. The CDR3 region has the DNA TGTGCCAGCACCCCGTGGGCCGGGAGTCAAAACATTCAGTACTTC.

This clonotype showed up many times. V gene TRBV6-2 or TRBV6-3 combines with J gene TRBJ2-3, with a tentative D call TRBD1 (6 bases). This CDR3 region has 16 residues. Germline V gene data show CDR1 as MNHEY and CDR2 as SVGEGT. Trimming pared 3 bases from V and 1 base from J, leaving 14 bases between. CDR3 sequence: CASSYPTGKGTDTQYF. The CDR3 DNA reads as TGTGCCAGCAGTTATCCTACAGGGAAGGGCACAGATACGCAGTATTTT.